These 5 T cell receptor beta chains originate from one sample sequenced in a study of blood T cell repertoires in COVID-19. The protocol was immunoSEQ multiplex PCR, while the TCRdb copy is restricted to in-frame clones and leaves out a portion. The table lists about 93,000 clones, approximately 88% of them singletons, with 4.5% to 6.5% in the top ten. Sequenced sample: peripheral blood. The receptors were sampled from a man aged 60 to 69 with COVID-19, enrolled during active disease.

J is TRBJ1-2 and V is TRBV5-8, with TRBD1 matching 8 bases. The germline CDR1 and CDR2 sequences are SGHTS and YDEGEE. The junction had 11 bases not matched to a gene; V was cut back by 3 bases and J by 4 bases. This CDR3 region has 16 residues. The CDR3 sequence: CASSWRAGGETYGYTF. DNA of the CDR3: TGTGCCAGCAGCTGGAGGGCAGGGGGCGAAACCTATGGCTACACCTTC. Full variable domain (rest looked up from reference TRBV5-8 and TRBJ1-2): EAGVTQSPTHLIKTRGQQATLRCSPISGHTSVYWYQQALGLGLQFLLWYDEGEERNRGNFPPRFSGRQFPNYSSELNVNALELEDSALYLCASSWRAGGETYGYTFGSGTRLTVV.

The CDR3 DNA sequence: TGTGCCAGCAGCTGGGCCAGCCGCCTATATGGCTACACCTTC. Protein product: CASSWASRLYGYTF. V usage is TRBV21-1 and J usage is TRBJ1-2; TRBD1 is taken as the D call from the table, unchecked against the DNA. TRBV21-1 is flagged as a pseudogene. The CDR3 runs 14 residues.

The chain is built from TRBV11-2 and TRBJ1-4; D gene ambiguous. Germline V CDR1 and CDR2: SGHAT, FQNNGV. The germline V and J ends were trimmed by 5 bases and 0 bases, with 7 bases remaining between them. The CDR3 runs 14 residues. The DNA for the CDR3 is TGTGCCAGCAGCGGAGAGGCAACTAATGAAAAACTGTTTTTT. This codes for CASSGEATNEKLFF. The whole variable domain, remainder taken from reference TRBV11-2 and TRBJ1-4, is EAGVAQSPRYKIIEKRQSVAFWCNPISGHATLYWYQQILGQGPKLLIQFQNNGVVDDSQLPKDRFSAERLKGVDSTLKIQPAKLEDSAVYLCASSGEATNEKLFFGSGTQLSVL.

This clone was seen a single time. The genes are TRBV27 and TRBJ1-2; D remains ambiguous. Trimming took 2 bases from V and 8 from J, leaving 12 bases between them. CDR1 and CDR2 (germline): MNHEY, SMNVEV (reference sequence). This CDR3 contains 13 residues. The CDR3 protein is CASSLEARGGYTF. The CDR3 bases are TGTGCCAGCAGTTTAGAGGCCCGCGGGGGCTACACCTTC.

The CDR3 nucleotides read TGTGCCAGCATAGGCGGGGGCGAGGCAACTAATGAAAAACTGTTTTTT. Its protein product is CASIGGGEATNEKLFF. The V and J genes are TRBV28 and TRBJ1-4, with D perhaps matching TRBD1 (6 bases). This CDR3 has 16 amino acids. Germline V gene sequence: CDR1 MDHEN, CDR2 SYDVKM. The V gene lost 7 bases and the J gene lost 0 bases, with 15 bases spanning the gap. Full variable domain (missing parts from reference TRBV28 and TRBJ1-4): DVKVTQSSRYLVKRTGEKVFLECVQDMDHENMFWYRQDPGLGLRLIYFSYDVKMKEKGDIPEGYSVSREKKERFSLILESASTNQTSMYLCASIGGGEATNEKLFFGSGTQLSVL.